The 6 T cell receptor beta chains listed next were all sequenced from one sample in a study of CD8 T cells in Susac syndrome. An input of roughly 0.5 to 1 ug of RNA was subjected to reverse transcription using random hexamers. TCRdb called the immunoSEQ multiplex PCR reads again in MiXCR, with one record for every CDR3 protein. The table lists about 140,000 distinct CDR3 sequences, 94% of them singletons, with 0.25% to 0.3% in the top ten. The sample taken for sequencing was CD8+ T cells from PBMCs. The receptors shown here come from a human donor in good health.

The V call is TRBV20-1, the J call TRBJ1-2; D perhaps matches TRBD1 (5 bases). This CDR3 has 15 residues. V dropped 3 bases and J dropped 0 bases, with 14 bases sitting between them. CDR1 and CDR2 (germline): DFQATT, SNEGSKA (reference sequence). CDR3 region: CSASRTAGPNYGYTF. Written as DNA, the CDR3 is TGCAGTGCTAGCCGAACCGCGGGACCTAACTATGGCTACACCTTC.

J is TRBJ2-7 and V is TRBV27; possible D gene TRBD2, 6 bases. CDR1 is MNHEY, CDR2 SMNVEV, per germline (reference sequence). Trimming shortened V by 4 bases and J by 1 base, and 11 bases separated the two germline ends. This CDR3 is 14 amino acids long. CDR3 sequence (DNA): TGTGCCAGCAGTTGGGCGGGACGGTCCTACGAGCAGTACTTC. This codes for CASSWAGRSYEQYF.

The rearrangement links TRBV29-1 to TRBJ2-4; the match to TRBD2 covers 11 bases. Per germline, CDR1 SQVTM and CDR2 ANQGSEA. This CDR3 has 14 amino acids. With 2 bases clipped from V and 10 bases from J, the junction kept 7 bases outside the gene matches. Here the CDR3 DNA reads TGCAGCGTTGAATTACTAGCGGGAGCTCGGATTCAGTACTTC. Its protein is CSVELLAGARIQYF.

On this clonotype itself: Its ends do not fully match the called genes, so a read error is possible. The chain joins TRBV14 to TRBJ1-1, with D uncertain. The germline CDR1 and CDR2 sequences are SGHDN and FVKESK. CDR3 length equals 13 residues. CDR3 residues: CASSQGMKTEAFF. The CDR3 DNA is TGTGCCAGCAGCCAAGGAATGAAGACTGAAGCTTTCTTT.

V gene TRBV27 combines with J gene TRBJ2-5; no clear D gene. The CDR3 spans 11 residues. In germline, CDR1 is MNHEY, CDR2 SMNVEV (reference sequence). Deletions cut 4 bases from V and 7 bases from J, with 7 bases between. The CDR3 DNA reads TGTGCCAGCAGTTCCGCAGGGACCCAGTACTTC. It codes for CASSSAGTQYF.

The chain carries TRBV5-1 and TRBJ2-7, with D unresolved. The CDR3 spans 13 residues. Germline CDR1 is SGHRS and CDR2 is YFSETQ. The V gene lost 2 bases and the J gene lost 6 bases, with 12 bases spanning the gap. DNA for the CDR3: TGCGCCAGCAGCTTAAGGCTCGCGAGCGAGCAGTACTTC. Its translation is CASSLRLASEQYF.